These 26 T cell receptor beta chains were sequenced from one sample in a study of CD8+ T cells in alopecia areata. In each case, RNA was isolated and then reverse transcribed into cDNA as the sequencing template. Repertoires were generated with immunoSEQ multiplex PCR, while TCRdb's copy carries only in-frame clones and drops some. The sample records roughly 32,000 clones, more than 55% being singletons. The sample comprised NKG2D-high CD8+ T cells sorted from blood. These receptors were obtained from a human donor with alopecia areata.

The V and J genes are TRBV4-2 and TRBJ1-2; possible D gene TRBD1, 5 bases. With 0 bases removed from V and 2 bases from J, the gap between germline ends came to 10 bases. CDR1 is LGHNA and CDR2 is YNFKEQ in the germline V gene. The CDR3 runs 15 residues. DNA for the CDR3: TGTGCCAGCAGCCAAGATGGAGGGGAAAACTATGGCTACACCTTC. Protein product: CASSQDGGENYGYTF.

This clone was recorded once. This chain connects TRBV27 to TRBJ1-2; D is unresolved. CDR3 length equals 14 residues. V lost 5 bases and J lost 8, with 18 bases in between. Germline CDR1 reads MNHEY; CDR2 reads SMNVEV (reference sequence). CDR3 residues: CASSPIGPSEGYTF. For the CDR3, the DNA is TGTGCCAGCAGTCCAATCGGACCCTCGGAAGGCTACACCTTC.

This sequence joins TRBV4-1 and TRBJ2-7; perhaps TRBD1 as D (6 bases). Germline V gene data show CDR1 as MGHRA and CDR2 as YSYEKL. This CDR3 comprises 15 residues. V lost 1 base to trimming and J lost 1 base, with 11 bases between them. The CDR3 coding sequence is TGCGCCAGCAGCCAAGGGAACAGGGCTTCCTACGAGCAGTACTTC. This sequence encodes CASSQGNRASYEQYF.

V usage is TRBV7-9 and J usage is TRBJ2-7; D is ambiguous. V lost 5 bases to trimming and J lost 6 bases, with 20 bases between them. The germline CDR1 and CDR2 sequences are SEHNR and FQNEAQ (reference sequence). The CDR3 totals 15 residues. The DNA of the CDR3 is TGTGCCAGCAGCCCAAGCCCGCTTTTAGGCCTCGAGCAGTACTTC. This codes for CASSPSPLLGLEQYF.

Details on this clone: A single base is all that separates this from a far larger clone, so a read error is likely. The same CDR3 is also encoded by other DNA sequences in this sample. The chain has TRBV5-4 and TRBJ2-4; perhaps TRBD2 as D (5 bases). Germline V gene lookup returns CDR1 SGHNT and CDR2 YYREEE (reference sequence). Trimming shortened V by 4 bases and J by 8 bases, and 16 bases separated the two germline ends. The CDR3 covers 14 residues. The CDR3 protein is CASSQDRSGDIQYF. The CDR3 DNA is TGTGCCAGCAGCCAAGATCGATCCGGGGACATTCAGTACTTC.

The chain employs TRBV4-3 and TRBJ2-7; 9 nucleotides agree with TRBD1. The V and J ends lost 3 bases and 3 bases, in that order; junction bases with no gene match: 0. The CDR3 covers 13 residues. CDR1 is LGHNA, CDR2 YSLEER, per germline. The CDR3: CASSQTGGYEQYF. CDR3 DNA: TGCGCCAGCAGCCAGACAGGGGGCTACGAGCAGTACTTC.

This clone was detected only once. The chain uses TRBV4-3 and TRBJ2-1; D is unresolved. The ends were cut back, 2 bases at V and 6 bases at J, with 11 bases in the middle. This CDR3 region has 14 residues. Germline-derived CDR1 and CDR2 are LGHNA and YSLEER. CDR3 in DNA: TGCGCCAGCAGCCAACAAATTCTGGGCAATGAGCAGTTCTTC. Translated, it gives CASSQQILGNEQFF.

This rearrangement joins TRBV10-3 to TRBJ2-5; D may be TRBD1 (7 bases). The CDR3 runs to 14 residues. CDR1 ENHRY and CDR2 SYGVKD come from the germline V gene. Trimming pared 8 bases from V and 2 bases from J, leaving 15 bases between. CDR3 sequence: CAIGNAGQQETQYF. For the CDR3, the DNA is TGTGCCATCGGGAATGCGGGACAGCAAGAGACCCAGTACTTC.

This chain links TRBV4-2 with TRBJ2-7; 12 nucleotides match TRBD2. The CDR3 is 16 amino acids. CDR1 LGHNA and CDR2 YNFKEQ come from the germline V gene. J was trimmed by 5 bases and V by 6 bases; bases with no gene match: 11. CDR3 DNA sequence: TGTGCCAGCAGATCACAGACTAGCGGGAGTAGCGACGAGCAGTACTTC. Its protein is CASRSQTSGSSDEQYF.

This chain links TRBV28 with TRBJ1-1; possible D gene TRBD1, 6 bases. CDR3 length: 12 residues. V was pared by 3 bases and J by 12 bases, with 14 bases between. Germline V gene lookup returns CDR1 MDHEN and CDR2 SYDVKM. CDR3 loop: CASSFTAGGSFF. The CDR3 DNA reads TGTGCCAGCAGTTTCACGGCCGGGGGCTCTTTCTTT.

The rearrangement uses TRBV6-5 and TRBJ2-3; D is unclear. Germline values: CDR1 MNHEY, CDR2 SVGAGI. Trimming cost V 4 bases and J 1 base, with 12 bases left between them. The length of the CDR3 is 15 residues. The CDR3 DNA reads as TGTGCCAGCAGTTCTCAGACCCGTGGCACAGATACGCAGTATTTT. It translates to CASSSQTRGTDTQYF.

The chain is built from TRBV27 and TRBJ2-2; D possibly corresponds to TRBD2 (5 bases). Germline V lookup: CDR1 MNHEY, CDR2 SMNVEV (reference sequence). The CDR3 extends over 15 amino acids. Trimming shortened V by 2 bases and J by 9 bases, and 16 bases separated the two germline ends. The DNA of the CDR3 is TGTGCCAGCAGTTTAGCCGGGGAAGAACACCGGGAGCTGTTTTTT. This codes for CASSLAGEEHRELFF.

This clone was observed once. This chain connects TRBV5-6 to TRBJ2-4; D is unresolved. The CDR3 consists of 15 residues. V shed 7 bases and J shed 3 bases, with 17 bases lying between them. Germline CDR1 is SGHDT and CDR2 is YYEEEE. For the CDR3, the DNA is TGTGCCAGCTCGATTACGCCTATGAACAAAAACATTCAGTACTTC. Protein product: CASSITPMNKNIQYF. The full variable domain, with the rest looked up from reference TRBV5-6 and TRBJ2-4, is DAGVTQSPTHLIKTRGQQVTLRCSPKSGHDTVSWYQQALGQGPQFIFQYYEEEERQRGNFPDRFSGHQFPNYSSELNVNALLLGDSALYLCASSITPMNKNIQYFGAGTRLSVL.

V gene TRBV29-1 combines with J gene TRBJ1-4, with D maybe TRBD1 (5 bases). The CDR3 runs to 14 residues. V was pared by 3 bases and J by 8 bases, with 16 bases between. Germline values: CDR1 SQVTM, CDR2 ANQGSEA. This CDR3 reads CSVEMAGLGEKLFF. The CDR3 DNA reads TGCAGCGTTGAGATGGCAGGGTTAGGCGAAAAACTGTTTTTT.

This clone was seen just once. V is TRBV4-1 and J is TRBJ2-1, with D perhaps TRBD2 (5 bases). Germline V gene lookup returns CDR1 MGHRA and CDR2 YSYEKL. The V gene lost 2 bases and the J gene lost 4 bases, with 6 bases spanning the gap. This CDR3 has 13 amino acids. Written as DNA, the CDR3 is TGCGCCAGCAGCCAACGGGAATACAATGAGCAGTTCTTC. Protein product: CASSQREYNEQFF.

This chain connects TRBV14 to TRBJ2-1; 7 bases are shared with TRBD1. CDR3 length: 15 residues. CDR1 is SGHDN, CDR2 FVKESK, per germline. Trimming removed 4 bases from V and 2 bases from J; junction bases left unmatched: 5. The CDR3 bases are TGTGCCAGCAGCCGAAACAGGGGACCCTACAATGAGCAGTTCTTC. Protein: CASSRNRGPYNEQFF.

This clone was counted between two and nine times. This chain links TRBV29-1 with TRBJ2-7; D unresolved. The germline gives CDR1 SQVTM, CDR2 ANQGSEA. The CDR3 has 13 amino acids. V lost 5 bases, J lost 0 bases, and 11 bases lay in between. The CDR3 region has the DNA TGCAGCGTTTCCCTGATCAACTCCTACGAGCAGTACTTC. The encoded protein is CSVSLINSYEQYF.

The DNA of the CDR3 is TGTGCCAGCAACCCCGGGACAACCTCCTACGAGCAGTACTTC. Translation gives CASNPGTTSYEQYF. This sequence joins TRBV28 and TRBJ2-7; a possible D gene is TRBD1 (6 bases). The V and J ends lost 7 bases and 0 bases respectively, with 13 bases between them. This CDR3 region has 14 residues. CDR1 MDHEN and CDR2 SYDVKM come from the germline V gene.

The V call is TRBV7-9, the J call TRBJ2-1; weak D call: TRBD2 (6 bases). Germline lookup yields CDR1 SEHNR and CDR2 FQNEAQ (reference sequence). V dropped 9 bases and J dropped 0 bases, with 18 bases sitting between them. The CDR3 is made up of 16 amino acids. The CDR3, as DNA: TGTGCCAGTCCTGGGGGGACTGATCGCTCCTACAATGAGCAGTTCTTC. Encoded protein: CASPGGTDRSYNEQFF.

This clone is medium-sized by share. V usage is TRBV18 and J usage is TRBJ1-1; no clear D gene. CDR3 length: 12 amino acids. Trimming stripped 5 bases from V and 0 bases from J, with 4 bases between. Looked up from germline, CDR1 is KGHSH and CDR2 is LQKENI. In DNA form, the CDR3 reads TGTGCCAGCTCAGCAGTGAACACTGAAGCTTTCTTT. Amino acid sequence: CASSAVNTEAFF.

The CDR3 loop reads CASSLFGQGAHNEQFF. The CDR3 DNA follows: TGTGCCAGCAGTTTATTTGGGCAGGGGGCGCATAATGAGCAGTTCTTC. V gene TRBV28 combines with J gene TRBJ2-1; 8 bases fit TRBD1. Germline assignment: CDR1 MDHEN and CDR2 SYDVKM. The J segment lost 7 bases and the V segment lost 1 base, leaving 9 bases of the junction unmatched. The CDR3 loop spans 16 amino acids.

The rearrangement uses TRBV5-1 and TRBJ1-2; D gene uncertain. The CDR3 runs 12 residues. The V end lost 6 bases, the J end lost 1 base, and 7 bases lay between the germline ends. Germline assignment: CDR1 SGHRS and CDR2 YFSETQ. The CDR3 region is CASTEYNYGYTF. In nucleotides, the CDR3 is TGCGCCAGCACAGAGTATAACTATGGCTACACCTTC.

This clone was observed a handful of times. The gene calls are TRBV7-9 and TRBJ2-7; 8 bases are a match to TRBD1. The CDR3 runs 14 residues. V shed 5 bases and J 4 bases; nucleotides not matched to a gene: 7. Germline V CDR1 and CDR2: SEHNR, FQNEAQ (reference sequence). CDR3 DNA: TGTGCCAGCAGCATTGGGACAGGATTTTACGAGCAGTACTTC. As protein: CASSIGTGFYEQYF.

This chain links TRBV6-5 with TRBJ1-1, with 10 nucleotides matching TRBD1. The CDR3 runs to 13 residues. With V trimmed by 6 bases and J by 11 bases, 9 bases remained unmatched. Germline V gene lookup returns CDR1 MNHEY and CDR2 SVGAGI. CDR3: CASRDGQGGEAFF. In nucleotides, the CDR3 is TGTGCCAGCAGAGATGGACAGGGGGGAGAGGCTTTCTTT.

The chain recombines TRBV27 with TRBJ2-7, with 9 nucleotides matching TRBD1. The CDR3 is 15 amino acids. Germline-derived CDR1 and CDR2 are MNHEY and SMNVEV (reference sequence). V shed 5 bases and J 3 bases; nucleotides not matched to a gene: 8. The CDR3 nucleotides are TGTGCCAGCAGTCCTGGGACAGGGTTTTTCTACGAGCAGTACTTC. Its protein product is CASSPGTGFFYEQYF.

The V and J genes are TRBV19 and TRBJ2-7; D is uncertain. This CDR3 comprises 14 residues. The V gene lost 2 bases and the J gene lost 4 bases, with 12 bases spanning the gap. Germline values: CDR1 LNHDA, CDR2 SQIVND (reference sequence). CDR3 region: CASSIIDGKYEQYF. The CDR3 coding sequence is TGTGCCAGTAGTATAATCGACGGAAAATACGAGCAGTACTTC.